This TCR beta chain was captured in a study of identical twins (TCRdb year 2016). Concerning the study at large: The study deep-sequenced TCR alpha and beta repertoires from monozygotic twins, unrelated adults of various ages and cord blood to test whether fetal clonotypes persist. Replicate twin experiments were performed at different times using different library preparation protocols to rule out contamination. Points the paper makes about the study in general: Because the same donors could not be followed over many years, conclusions were based on cross-sectional statistical analysis. Abundant cord blood beta clonotypes had fewer insertions, young adult naive repertoires showed a similar but weaker trend, and memory repertoires showed no such trend. Compared with coincidental sharing between unrelated individuals, an excess of low generation-probability sequences was observed among out-of-frame TCR alpha sequences shared between twins. Excess twin sharing in beta out-of-frame sequences was weaker because fewer shared sequences lowered the signal-to-noise ratio. Invariant T cells such as MAIT and iNKT could partly confound zero-insertion analyses, although diverse VJ usage argued against such confounding for most clonotypes. In monozygotic twins, recombination models systematically underestimated out-of-frame TCR alpha sharing, but the models matched the sharing seen between unrelated individuals.

Every donor was a healthy Caucasian. Three pairs of female monozygotic twins, all aged about 18 to 30 years, made up the twin cohort. CD4+ and CD8+ T cell populations were isolated with positive isolation kits from Invitrogen. V loses 1 base, J loses 9 bases, and the germline ends lie 24 bases apart. The CDR3 goes from the cysteine to the phenylalanine over 17 residues. Only CDR3 DNA remains: 51 bases, in frame from the first base. From a lookup of the germline V gene, CDR1 and CDR2 are SGHRS and YFSETQ. Comment on this clonotype: Its recognized antigen is unknown. No qualities accompany the bases; no much larger clone lies one base away.

The library was built by means of 5' RACE. Instrument on record: Illumina HiSeq 2000. A universal primer binding site was added through template switching, and the final cDNA carried a unique molecular identifier so that TCR cDNA molecules could be counted accurately. Specific primers in the conserved constant-segment region were used to synthesize first-strand cDNA for TCR alpha and beta chains. To control for contamination, every cDNA library carried two barcodes: a SMART-Mk sample barcode plus Illumina barcodes. Two successive PCR steps introduced TruSeq adapter sequences along with Illumina sample barcodes. Sequencing of the TCR alpha and beta cDNA libraries was done on the Illumina HiSeq platform using custom primers. The paper's data handling went like this. Raw reads were processed with MiGEC to extract unique molecular identifiers, and MiXCR was used to determine CDR3 positions. Recombination models were inferred per individual with the repgenHMM and IGoR tools using an EM algorithm. The tcR package in R was used for shared clonotype analysis, with sharing normalized by the product of cloneset sizes. Out-of-frame nonproductive sequences were analyzed to study raw recombination free of thymic and clonal selection effects. TCRdb trimmed public reads at Q25 via fastp, called clones via MiXCR and kept in-frame beta chains. Entries are consolidated by CDR3 protein sequence, retaining the most common genes and DNA. TCRdb's processing, not the authors' own work, is the source of the V and J calls. The sample contains about 530,000 distinct CDR3 sequences, roughly 15% of them found a single time. The top ten clones comprise roughly 0.4% of the sample.

This same sample was also part of a study on yellow fever vaccine responses in identical twins. As that second study puts it: The T cell response to vaccination in identical twins was reported by the authors to appear partly convergent and partly personalized. In the study, vaccine-responding T cell clones were precisely tracked in identical twins.

Recombination connected TRBV5-1 to TRBJ2-3; a tentative D call is TRBD1 (6 bases match). The sample consisted of CD4+ T cells sorted from blood. The origin of this receptor is a woman aged 18-29 years in good health. DNA sequence: TGCGCCAGCAGCTTGAGCCACGGGACACGGTCGTTTGAGACGCAGTATTTT. Translated, this is CASSLSHGTRSFETQYF.